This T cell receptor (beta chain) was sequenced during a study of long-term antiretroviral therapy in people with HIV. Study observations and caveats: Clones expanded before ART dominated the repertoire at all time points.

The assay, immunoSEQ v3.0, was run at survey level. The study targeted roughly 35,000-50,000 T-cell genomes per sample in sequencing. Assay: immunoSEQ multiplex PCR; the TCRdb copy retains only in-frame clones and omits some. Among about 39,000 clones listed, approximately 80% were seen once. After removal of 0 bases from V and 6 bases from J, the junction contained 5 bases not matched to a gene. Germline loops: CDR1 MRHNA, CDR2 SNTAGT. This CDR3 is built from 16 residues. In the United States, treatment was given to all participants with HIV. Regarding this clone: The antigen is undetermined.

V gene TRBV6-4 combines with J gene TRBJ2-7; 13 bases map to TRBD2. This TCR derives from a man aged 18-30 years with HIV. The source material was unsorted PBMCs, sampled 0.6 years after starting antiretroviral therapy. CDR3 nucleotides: TGTGCCAGCAGTGACTCGGGACTAGCGGGACTCGTCGAGCAGTACTTC. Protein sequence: CASSDSGLAGLVEQYF.